The source of this TCR beta chain is a study of identical twins. Study-wide points: Abundant cord blood beta clonotypes carried fewer insertions; memory repertoires showed none.

In TCRdb, the 5' RACE reads were re-called with MiXCR into one record per CDR3 protein. The sample has 450,000 or so distinct CDR3 sequences, roughly 13% seen once; the top ten hold approximately 0.98%. Points on this clonotype: Antigen: not known. An end of the junction does not agree with germline; a read error may underlie this.

The CDR3 runs to 16 residues. Germline CDR1 is MNHEY and CDR2 is SMNVEV (reference sequence). Donors were all healthy Caucasians. The same specimen was also included in a second study, on yellow fever vaccine responses in identical twins.

This sequence joins TRBV27 and TRBJ2-3; 10 bases are a match to TRBD2. The sequencing sample was made of CD4+ T cells sorted from blood. This TCR came from a woman younger than 35 in good health. The CDR3 bases are TGTGCCAGCAGTTCCCAGCGGGGGGGATCCACACATACGCAGTATTTT. As protein: CASSSQRGGSTHTQYF.